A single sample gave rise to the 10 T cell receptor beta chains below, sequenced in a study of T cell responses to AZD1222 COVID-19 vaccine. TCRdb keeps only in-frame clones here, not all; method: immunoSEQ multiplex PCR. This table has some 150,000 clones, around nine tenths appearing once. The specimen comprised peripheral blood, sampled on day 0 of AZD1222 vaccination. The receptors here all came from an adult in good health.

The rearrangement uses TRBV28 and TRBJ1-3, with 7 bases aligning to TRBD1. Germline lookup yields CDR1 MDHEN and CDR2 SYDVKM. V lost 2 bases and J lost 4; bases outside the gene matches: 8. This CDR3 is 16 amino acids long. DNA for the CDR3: TGTGCCAGCAGTTTAGGGACAGCGGTGCGAGGAAACACCATATATTTT. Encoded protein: CASSLGTAVRGNTIYF.

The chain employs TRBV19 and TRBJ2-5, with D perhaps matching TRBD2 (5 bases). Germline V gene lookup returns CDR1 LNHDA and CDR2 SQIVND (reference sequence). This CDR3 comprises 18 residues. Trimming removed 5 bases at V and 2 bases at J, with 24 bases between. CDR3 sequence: CASSQRLLAALGQETQYF. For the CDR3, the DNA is TGTGCCAGTAGTCAGCGGCTATTGGCGGCCTTAGGTCAAGAGACCCAGTACTTC. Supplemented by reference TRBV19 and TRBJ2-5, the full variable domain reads DGGITQSPKYLFRKEGQNVTLSCEQNLNHDAMYWYRQDPGQGLRLIYYSQIVNDFQKGDIAEGYSVSREKKESFPLTVTSAQKNPTAFYLCASSQRLLAALGQETQYFGPGTRLLVL.

The CDR3 spells CASSPPPDSPYGYTF. The DNA for the CDR3 is TGTGCCAGCAGCCCTCCACCGGACAGCCCCTATGGCTACACCTTC. J is TRBJ1-2 and V is TRBV6-2 or TRBV6-3, with a possible D match to TRBD1 (6 bases). V shed 6 bases and J shed 4 bases, with 18 bases lying between them. The CDR3 contains 15 residues. The germline V gene encodes CDR1 MNHEY and CDR2 SVGEGT.

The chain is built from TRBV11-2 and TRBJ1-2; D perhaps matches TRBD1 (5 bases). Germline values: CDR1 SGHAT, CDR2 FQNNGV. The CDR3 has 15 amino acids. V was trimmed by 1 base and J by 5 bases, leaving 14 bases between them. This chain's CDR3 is CASSLGGGGGYGYTF. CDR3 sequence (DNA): TGTGCCAGCAGCTTAGGGGGGGGTGGAGGATATGGCTACACCTTC.

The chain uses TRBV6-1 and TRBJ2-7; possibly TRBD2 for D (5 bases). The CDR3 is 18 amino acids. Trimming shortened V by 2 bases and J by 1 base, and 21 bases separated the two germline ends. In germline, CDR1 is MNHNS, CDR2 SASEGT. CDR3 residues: CASSEYVQTPGMSYEQYF. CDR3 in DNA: TGTGCCAGCAGTGAATATGTCCAGACCCCCGGGATGTCCTACGAGCAGTACTTC.

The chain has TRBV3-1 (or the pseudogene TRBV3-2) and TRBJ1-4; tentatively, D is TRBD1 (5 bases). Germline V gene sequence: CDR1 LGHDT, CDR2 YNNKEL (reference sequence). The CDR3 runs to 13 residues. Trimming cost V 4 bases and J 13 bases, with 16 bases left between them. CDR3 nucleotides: TGTGCCAGCAGCCTAGGGACCGTTGGGGGACTGTTTTTT. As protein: CASSLGTVGGLFF.

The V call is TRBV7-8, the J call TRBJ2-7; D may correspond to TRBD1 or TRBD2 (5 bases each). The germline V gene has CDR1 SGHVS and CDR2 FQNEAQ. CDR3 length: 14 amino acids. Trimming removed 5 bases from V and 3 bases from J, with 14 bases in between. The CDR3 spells CASSPRDLLYEQYF. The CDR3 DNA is TGTGCCAGCAGCCCCCGGGACCTGCTCTACGAGCAGTACTTC.

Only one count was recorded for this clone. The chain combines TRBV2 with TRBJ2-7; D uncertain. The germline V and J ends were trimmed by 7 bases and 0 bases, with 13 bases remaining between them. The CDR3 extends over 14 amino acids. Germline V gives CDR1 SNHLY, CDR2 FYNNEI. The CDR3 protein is CASKRPSSSYEQYF. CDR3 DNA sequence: TGTGCCAGCAAGAGGCCCTCGAGCTCCTACGAGCAGTACTTC.

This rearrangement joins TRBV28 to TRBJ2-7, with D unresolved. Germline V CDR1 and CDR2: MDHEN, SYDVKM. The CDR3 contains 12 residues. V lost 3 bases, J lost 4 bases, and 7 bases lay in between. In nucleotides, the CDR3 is TGTGCCAGCAGTTTGTTGACTTACGAGCAGTACTTC. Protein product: CASSLLTYEQYF.

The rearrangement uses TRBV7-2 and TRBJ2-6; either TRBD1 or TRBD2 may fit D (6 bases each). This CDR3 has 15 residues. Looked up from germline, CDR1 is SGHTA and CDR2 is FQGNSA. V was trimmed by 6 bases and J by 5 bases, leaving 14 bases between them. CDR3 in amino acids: CASSVEGERANVLTF. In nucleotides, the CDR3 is TGTGCCAGCAGTGTGGAGGGGGAAAGGGCCAACGTCCTGACTTTC.